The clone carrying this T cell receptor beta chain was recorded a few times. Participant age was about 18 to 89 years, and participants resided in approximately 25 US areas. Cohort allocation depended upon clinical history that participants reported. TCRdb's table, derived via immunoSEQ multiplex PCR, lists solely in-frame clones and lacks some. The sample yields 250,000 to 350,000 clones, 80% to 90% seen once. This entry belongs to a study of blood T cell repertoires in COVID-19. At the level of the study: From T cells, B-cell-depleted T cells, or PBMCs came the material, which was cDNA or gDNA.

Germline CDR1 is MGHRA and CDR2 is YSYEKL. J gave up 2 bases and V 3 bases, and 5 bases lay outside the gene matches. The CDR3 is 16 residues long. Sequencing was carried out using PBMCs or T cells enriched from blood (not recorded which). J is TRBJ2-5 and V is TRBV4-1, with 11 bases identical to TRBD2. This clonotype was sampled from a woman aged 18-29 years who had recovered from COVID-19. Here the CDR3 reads CASSHQLAGGQETQYF. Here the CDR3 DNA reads TGCGCCAGCAGCCATCAGCTAGCGGGGGGTCAAGAGACCCAGTACTTC.